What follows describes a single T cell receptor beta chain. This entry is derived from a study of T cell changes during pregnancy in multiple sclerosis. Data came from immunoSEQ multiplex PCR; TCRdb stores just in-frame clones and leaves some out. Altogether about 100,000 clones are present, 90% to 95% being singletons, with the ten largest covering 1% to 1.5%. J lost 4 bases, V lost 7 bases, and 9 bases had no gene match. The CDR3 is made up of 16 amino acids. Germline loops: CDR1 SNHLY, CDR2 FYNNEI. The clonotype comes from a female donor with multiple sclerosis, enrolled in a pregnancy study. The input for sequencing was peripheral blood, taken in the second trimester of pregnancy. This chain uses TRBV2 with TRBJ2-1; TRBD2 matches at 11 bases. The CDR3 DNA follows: TGTGCCAGCATTCCATCTAGCGGGGGGATGTACAATGAGCAGTTCTTC. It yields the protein CASIPSSGGMYNEQFF.